The sequence of this T cell receptor beta chain was determined in a study of blood T cells in healthy people across ages. The study, taken as a whole, reports: More naive CD4+ cells and higher diversity were found in long-lived than in aged donors.

After removal of 2 bases from V and 14 bases from J, the junction contained 17 bases not matched to a gene. The CDR3 sequence is 17 residues long. Looked up from germline, CDR1 is MNHEY and CDR2 is SMNVEV (reference sequence). Primed by a sample-barcoded 5' primer and a J-beta primer mix, a second PCR proceeded for about 6 to 11 cycles. Using its own MiXCR run on the 5' RACE reads, TCRdb lists one record per CDR3 protein. The sample lists over a million distinct CDR3 sequences, approximately 40% occurring once. This clonotype appeared a few times. What it binds is unknown. The sequenced material came from blood. The source of this sequence is a woman under 30 in good health. This chain uses TRBV27 with TRBJ1-6, with 8 positions matching TRBD1. CDR3 residues: CASSLRRGTGQYQALHF. In DNA form, the CDR3 reads TGTGCCAGCAGTTTAAGGCGTGGGACAGGCCAGTATCAGGCCCTCCACTTT.